This record covers a single T cell receptor beta chain. The specificity of this receptor is unknown. Base qualities were left out, and no much larger clone turns up one base away. Preparation of the library involved the immunoSEQ multiplex PCR assay. For the multiplex PCR, a mixture combining 60 forward primers for TCR Vbeta segments and 13 reverse primers for TCR Jbeta segments was used. The CDR3 region of rearranged TCR beta genes was amplified from genomic DNA with a multiplex PCR assay. Amplified TCR beta libraries were sequenced as 87-base-pair reads on the Illumina HiSeq System. The authors' analysis ran thus. A later analysis counted approximately 74 million unique TCR beta chains across the 600 to 850 repertoires, and some 11 million of these chains were shared by at least two donors. A nearest-neighbor algorithm error-corrected the raw reads and collapsed the reads into unique sequences, merging closely related sequences to remove PCR and sequencing errors. V, D and J gene segments were assigned by aligning CDR3 sequences to IMGT reference sequences. Each retained sequence needed at least a six-nucleotide match to both a V gene segment and a J gene segment. Rearrangements were called productive when the CDR3 lacked stop codons and stayed in frame with V and J; all others were non-productive. CDR3 was defined according to IMGT convention as the region running from the second conserved V-encoded cysteine to the conserved J-encoded phenylalanine. Sequences without an unambiguous match to a single V gene segment were excluded from the earlier analysis of several hundred of the donors. An earlier analysis of some 610 of the donors called V segments functional above 56.7% productive rearrangements and segregating when the between-donor standard deviation exceeded 5%. A statistical classification framework was built for diagnosing cytomegalovirus status from the catalog of TCR beta chain sequences. In a later analysis, TCR nucleotide sequences were compared against IMGT/GENE-DB human TR gene sequences so that V and J genes could be assigned. In a later analysis, CDR3 sequences and most-parsimonious VDJ recombination scenarios were assigned using the TCRdist pipeline. In a later analysis, every TCR beta chain was defined by the combination of its CDR3 amino acid sequence and its V-gene family, and reads without a unique V-gene family were dropped. As a way to deal with suspected cross-contamination and a sequencing artifact, a later analysis dropped roughly 620 nucleotide sequences that were highly shared and had low generation probability. A later analysis calculated a clonal expansion index for each public chain from normalized within-repertoire ranks of inferred template counts. A later analysis computed generation probabilities with a VDJ recombination model fitted to out-of-frame rearrangements, and checked the results against IGoR. In a later analysis, TCR-TCR, TCR-HLA and TCR-CMV co-occurrence was scored with hypergeometric tests, and a repertoire-size bias correction was applied to TCR pairs. In a later analysis, false discovery rates were estimated by permuting HLA or CMV assignments 20 times. In a later analysis, co-occurring TCRs were grouped using DBSCAN, with TCRdist sequence similarity added in when clustering inside HLA-allele-positive subsets. For co-occurrence clustering, repertoires with fewer than 30,000 or more than 120,000 public chains were excluded, along with about five repertoires with anomalous nucleotide sharing. TCRdb provides this immuneACCESS table in a form limited to in-frame rearrangements. Some clones are lacking; in checked studies, under half of them reflect an unresolved V gene, and why the rest are absent is not known. From that table come the V and J calls and clone size; the DNA was used to work out D and trimming. The sample includes some 120,000 clones, with roughly 70% observed a single time. The ten biggest clones cover around 4% of the sample.

The cohort was made up of 666 healthy bone marrow donors. All cohort members were sampled while nominally healthy, although unrecorded immune exposures were likely present. The donor tested CMV seropositive and was one of the 289 seropositive cohort members. A peripheral blood sample was collected from each donor, and TCR beta sequencing was performed on peripheral blood mononuclear cells. The Qiagen DNeasy Blood Extraction Kit was used to extract genomic DNA from the blood cell samples. The record originates from a study of cytomegalovirus exposure and HLA in healthy donors (dated by TCRdb to the late 2010s). Background on the whole study: An earlier analysis of around 600 of the donors reported 250 to 300 Gb of sequence data and some 120 million unique TCR beta sequences from 150 million to 200 million T cells. About 280 gigabases of sequencing data and 91 million or so unique TCR sequences made up an early release that covered around 640 HLA-typed donors. Of the roughly 390 genotyped donors, approximately 82% fell in the genetic ancestry cluster associated with self-reported Caucasian donors. The study was designed to test whether signatures of past pathogen exposure could be identified by cataloging public T cell receptors. The study profiled the T cell repertoires of 666 subjects by immunosequencing and related them to cytomegalovirus serostatus. Besides the first cohort of approximately 670 subjects, a separate validation cohort made up of roughly 120 different subjects was used. High-throughput TCR immunosequencing, statistical association of individual TCRs with disease status, and machine learning were combined to predict cytomegalovirus infection status. A later analysis re-examined previously published TCR beta repertoires from more than 650 donors and added high-resolution HLA genotyping to investigate patterns of TCR occurrence. The later analysis used no new phenotypic data to find candidate immune exposures, relying instead on TCR beta sequences and their occurrence across donors. In an earlier analysis of roughly 600 of the donors, high-throughput TCR beta sequencing was used to judge whether each TCR beta V gene segment behaved as functional or pseudogenic. Donor age, sex, ethnicity and CMV serostatus were compiled alongside the repertoire data. A later genetic analysis used genome-wide SNP genotypes for about 60% of the roughly 670 donors, treating that subset as a discovery cohort. Every repertoire in the discovery cohort had been generated on one and the same sequencing platform. Both class I and class II loci were covered by HLA typing, at four-digit resolution. The number of donors typed differed by locus, with 629-630 for A, B, C, DRB1 and DQB1, more than 500 for DQA1, approximately 570 for DPA1, and some 440 for DPB1. Five DR-DQ haplotypes were handled as single units for association and clustering, since linkage in the cohort was strong. On average, over 200,000 unique TCR beta nucleotide sequences were sequenced per donor among roughly 430 genotyped donors of the cohort, with roughly 19% of those sequences being non-productive.

The paper as a whole reports these results and caveats: Over 15 rarely observed V segments, including chromosome 9 orphons, were excluded from the earlier analysis of several hundred of the donors because counts were too low. Strong co-occurrence of HLA alleles, especially DR and DQ, made assigning TCR associations to individual alleles difficult. A further reported finding was that TCR beta sequences accurately predicted the HLA-A and HLA-B alleles for most subjects in the first cohort. A few of the identified cytomegalovirus-associated TCR beta chains were confirmed in vitro to be specific for cytomegalovirus antigens. According to a later genetic analysis, donors in an Asian-associated ancestry cluster had fewer N-insertions in productive TCRs than the approximately 670-donor mean. The presence/absence analyses assumed that sequencing depth was roughly uniform across donors, and that assumption may not be true. An association between a missense DCLRE1C variant and V-gene and J-gene trimming of TCR beta chains was found in a later genetic analysis and replicated in an independent cohort. Compared with equally common non-associated chains, HLA-associated TCR beta chains in a later analysis were more clonally expanded and had lower generation probabilities. A later analysis associated about 17,000 TCR beta sequences with specific HLA alleles at a false discovery rate of 0.05. The cohort was sequenced for TCR beta chains only, and without alpha or paired-chain data the features that could be detected were limited. A group of highly shared sequence variants was considered likely to be a technical artifact of the sequencing pipeline. Correlated functional status among segregating V segments might be attributable to linkage disequilibrium, but an unknown experimental factor could not be ruled out. According to a later analysis, parvovirus B19, influenza, CMV and Epstein-Barr virus appeared linked to several top co-occurrence clusters. The study listed around 160 TCR beta chains as associated with cytomegalovirus. Because HLA typing was unavailable for some donors at each locus, only the typed subset was used in association tests. The authors suggested that the approach could potentially be extended to other disease states and immunological phenotypes. Most CMV-associated TCR beta chains appeared to be HLA-restricted in a later analysis, and the HLA associations seemed to be driven largely by CMV exposure. According to a later analysis, TCR association rates differed among HLA loci, with DRB1 alleles showing the most associated TCRs and HLA-C alleles showing the fewest. CMV serostatus was the only immune exposure information available for the cohort. Cytomegalovirus status was reported to be diagnosed by the classifier with high specificity and sensitivity in both the original and validation cohorts. An earlier analysis of approximately 500 of the donors showed that most TCR beta V segments appeared in productive rearrangements either about 87% or about 30% of the time, which broadly matched IMGT annotations. Most TCR sequences were observed very rarely across donors, whereas some public TCRs were present in many individuals.

This clonotype originated in a man aged 40-49 years in good health and CMV-seropositive. Sequenced material: PBMCs.

The CDR3 reads CSVEIPTGGVSGYTF. The nucleotide sequence reads as follows: TGCAGCGTCGAAATTCCGACAGGGGGAGTTTCTGGCTACACCTTC. The V gene is TRBV29-1 and the J gene is TRBJ1-2; 9 nucleotides in the junction match TRBD1. CDR1 and CDR2, per the germline V gene, are SQVTM and ANQGSEA. Inclusive of the bounding cysteine and phenylalanine, the CDR3 is 15 residues long. Solely the CDR3 DNA is kept, with 45 bases framed from the first base. Trimming takes 6 bases off V and 7 bases off J; junction bases not matched to a gene: 15.